These 12 T cell receptor beta chains were all obtained from the same sample, sequenced in a study of blood T cells in healthy people across ages. Using a J-beta primer mix together with a sample-barcoded 5' primer, a second PCR was run for about 6 to 12 cycles. Each CDR3 protein is one row after TCRdb ran MiXCR on the 5' RACE reads. The data contain 1.5 million to 2 million distinct CDR3 sequences, 49% of them singletons. Sequenced: blood. These receptors originate from a woman in her thirties or forties in good health.

A few counts support this clonotype. This chain links TRBV6-5 with TRBJ2-7; D uncertain. Trimming removed 7 bases at V and 1 base at J, with 14 bases between. The CDR3 length is 14 residues. The germline V gene has CDR1 MNHEY and CDR2 SVGAGI. CDR3 coding DNA: TGTGCCAGCAAAGCCAGTGCTGTATCCTACGAGCAGTACTTC. Amino acids: CASKASAVSYEQYF.

The V call is TRBV18, the J call TRBJ2-5, with D perhaps matching TRBD1 or TRBD2 (5 bases each). The CDR3 sequence is 15 residues long. Germline CDR1 and CDR2: KGHSH and LQKENI. V lost 3 bases and J 0 bases, leaving 11 bases between the germline ends. This CDR3 is CASSPSGPYQETQYF. The CDR3 nucleotides are TGTGCCAGCTCACCGTCGGGGCCGTACCAAGAGACCCAGTACTTC.

This sequence joins TRBV6-6 and TRBJ1-4; D ambiguous. This CDR3 region has 15 residues. Germline V gene data show CDR1 as MNHNY and CDR2 as SVGAGI (reference sequence). Trimming removed 6 bases from V and 3 bases from J, with 14 bases in between. DNA for the CDR3: TGTGCCAGCAGCGGGAGTATTGGGCCTAATGAAAAACTGTTTTTT. Protein: CASSGSIGPNEKLFF.

The chain combines TRBV6-2 or TRBV6-3 with TRBJ2-3, with TRBD2 matching over 9 bases. CDR1 and CDR2 from the germline V gene are MNHEY and SVGEGT. The CDR3 totals 16 residues. The ends lost 7 bases at V and 1 base at J; junction bases unmatched: 9. The CDR3 sequence is CASTPGGLARTDTQYF. The DNA for the CDR3 is TGTGCCAGCACCCCAGGGGGACTAGCACGCACAGATACGCAGTATTTT.

J is TRBJ2-3 and V is TRBV7-2; 10 nucleotides line up with TRBD2. Per germline, CDR1 SGHTA and CDR2 FQGNSA. This CDR3 comprises 13 residues. V shed 5 bases, J shed 6 bases, and the junction held 2 bases outside the gene matches. CDR3 amino acids: CASSRSGGDTQYF. DNA for the CDR3: TGTGCCAGCAGCCGTAGCGGGGGGGATACGCAGTATTTT.

The chain combines TRBV20-1 with TRBJ2-1; 12 nucleotides agree with TRBD2. Unmatched junction bases numbered 12, after V lost 3 bases and J lost 0 bases. Germline V gene sequence: CDR1 DFQATT, CDR2 SNEGSKA (reference sequence). This CDR3 spans 19 amino acids. The DNA for the CDR3 is TGCAGTGCTAGCGACTTCTCCGGACTAGCGGGGAACTCCTACAATGAGCAGTTCTTC. As protein: CSASDFSGLAGNSYNEQFF.

The chain combines TRBV6-5 with TRBJ2-1, with TRBD1 identical over 7 bases. Looked up from germline, CDR1 is MNHEY and CDR2 is SVGAGI. There are 16 residues in the CDR3. V lost 2 bases, J lost 7 bases, and 11 bases stayed unmatched. The CDR3 loop is CASSYLGDSSGNEQFF. The DNA for the CDR3 is TGTGCCAGCAGTTACCTTGGGGACAGCTCTGGGAATGAGCAGTTCTTC.

V gene TRBV5-1 combines with J gene TRBJ2-5; D unclear. This CDR3 is built from 14 residues. Trimming stripped 0 bases from V and 4 bases from J, with 10 bases between. Germline CDR1 and CDR2: SGHRS and YFSETQ. The CDR3 DNA reads TGCGCCAGCAGCTTGGCCTTTTTCGGAGAGACCCAGTACTTC. It specifies CASSLAFFGETQYF.

The CDR3 is CASSPGWDRQETQYF. The CDR3 DNA reads TGCGCCAGCAGCCCTGGCTGGGACAGACAAGAGACCCAGTACTTC. This chain links TRBV5-1 with TRBJ2-5, with 7 bases matching TRBD1. Germline trimming cut 4 bases from V and 2 bases from J; bases unmatched to any gene: 8. There are 15 residues in the CDR3. The germline CDR1 and CDR2 sequences are SGHRS and YFSETQ.

The CDR3 reads CASSLSVAGGPGGSTDTQYF. Written as DNA, the CDR3 is TGTGCCAGCAGTTTATCGGTAGCGGGGGGCCCGGGGGGAAGCACAGATACGCAGTATTTT. J is TRBJ2-3 and V is TRBV28, with TRBD2 matching over 10 bases. The CDR3 contains 20 residues. Looked up from germline, CDR1 is MDHEN and CDR2 is SYDVKM. V lost 1 base to trimming and J lost 0 bases; unmatched junction nucleotides: 13.

The chain couples TRBV6-2 or TRBV6-3 to TRBJ2-2; 7 bases map to TRBD1. This CDR3 is 15 amino acids long. CDR1 and CDR2 from the germline V gene are MNHEY and SVGEGT. The V segment lost 8 bases and the J segment 4 bases; nucleotides outside the gene matches: 10. The CDR3 DNA follows: TGTGCCAGCGCCGGGACAGCTCAGACCACCGGGGAGCTGTTTTTT. Translation gives CASAGTAQTTGELFF.

V is TRBV7-2 and J is TRBJ2-3, with D maybe TRBD2 (5 bases). The germline V gene has CDR1 SGHTA and CDR2 FQGNSA. V dropped 1 base and J dropped 4 bases, with 12 bases sitting between them. CDR3 length: 15 residues. The CDR3, as DNA: TGTGCCAGCAGCTTAGAGACCGGGGTGGCAGATACGCAGTATTTT. This encodes CASSLETGVADTQYF.